Each of the 20 T cell receptor beta chains below was sequenced from the same sample in a study of T-cell memory formation after mild COVID-19. A single record per CDR3 protein comes from TCRdb applying MiXCR to the 5' RACE reads. Of about 560,000 distinct CDR3 sequences listed, roughly 20% are singletons. Sequencing was carried out using PBMCs or a T cell subset sorted from them (not recorded which). The receptor source for this set is an adult woman who had mild COVID-19 (a few samples of this study predate the infection). Cell type and time point are not known.

This clonotype appeared a few times. The chain has TRBV6-6 and TRBJ2-1; D gene ambiguous. The germline V gene encodes CDR1 MNHNY and CDR2 SVGAGI (reference sequence). Trimming left V 0 bases short and J 9 bases short, with 9 bases between. This CDR3 is 13 amino acids long. The CDR3 reads CASSYSSSGEQFF. CDR3 bases: TGTGCCAGCAGTTACTCGAGTTCCGGTGAGCAGTTCTTC.

The chain uses TRBV5-1 and TRBJ2-1; 8 nucleotides agree with TRBD1. J gave up 4 bases and V 2 bases, and 5 bases lay outside the gene matches. The CDR3 covers 15 residues. Germline V gives CDR1 SGHRS, CDR2 YFSETQ. CDR3 coding DNA: TGCGCCAGCAGCTTCTCCGGGACAGGATACAATGAGCAGTTCTTC. Translation gives CASSFSGTGYNEQFF.

The V gene is TRBV4-3, the J gene TRBJ2-1; 7 bases are shared with TRBD1. CDR3 length: 16 amino acids. Trimming at V came to 0 bases and at J to 3 bases, leaving 5 bases not matched to a gene. Germline CDR1 and CDR2: LGHNA and YSLEER. The CDR3 sequence is CASSQDWGTVYNEQFF. The CDR3 nucleotides are TGCGCCAGCAGCCAAGATTGGGGGACAGTCTACAATGAGCAGTTCTTC.

The table lists this clonotype with a count of one. The gene calls are TRBV5-5 and TRBJ1-3; no firm D call. Trimming shortened V by 4 bases and J by 4 bases, and 12 bases separated the two germline ends. Germline V CDR1 and CDR2: SGHKS, YYEKEE (reference sequence). The CDR3 totals 14 residues. The CDR3, as DNA: TGTGCCAGCAGCCCTCATCTCGAAGGAAACACCATATATTTT. Protein product: CASSPHLEGNTIYF.

The CDR3 region is CATSRDLTDREAFF. Here the CDR3 DNA reads TGTGCCACCAGCAGAGATCTTACGGACAGAGAAGCTTTCTTT. J is TRBJ1-1 and V is TRBV15, with D possibly TRBD1 on 6 matching bases. Deletions cut 0 bases from V and 8 bases from J, with 13 bases between. The germline gives CDR1 LNHNV, CDR2 YYDKDF (reference sequence). The length of the CDR3 is 14 residues.

This clonotype was detected only a few times. The chain is built from TRBV5-1 and TRBJ1-2; no reliable D call. CDR1 SGHRS and CDR2 YFSETQ come from the germline V gene. CDR3 length: 15 amino acids. V was clipped by 1 base and J by 0 bases, with 10 bases between them. CDR3 sequence (DNA): TGCGCCAGCAGCTTGAGCCAAGGTCCTAACTATGGCTACACCTTC. Its protein product is CASSLSQGPNYGYTF.

The V gene is TRBV9, the J gene TRBJ2-7; 9 bases map to TRBD2. V lost 0 bases and J lost 4; bases outside the gene matches: 8. Germline lookup yields CDR1 SGDLS and CDR2 YYNGEE. The CDR3 is 16 amino acids. The CDR3 here is CASSVEGSGGQYEQYF. CDR3 sequence (DNA): TGTGCCAGCAGCGTAGAAGGTAGCGGGGGTCAATACGAGCAGTACTTC.

This clonotype was recorded a few times. V is TRBV12-3 or TRBV12-4 and J is TRBJ2-7; D is undetermined. The V end lost 5 bases, the J end lost 5 bases, and 13 bases lay between the germline ends. The CDR3 length is 13 residues. CDR3 nucleotide sequence: TGTGCCAGCAGTCACCTAGGGCCAAACGAGCAGTACTTC. Amino acids: CASSHLGPNEQYF.

The rearrangement links TRBV25-1 to TRBJ2-5; maybe TRBD1 (6 bases). The length of the CDR3 is 15 residues. Germline V lookup: CDR1 MGHDK, CDR2 SYGVNS. The V end was cut by 6 bases, the J end by 3 bases, with 17 bases between. CDR3 sequence: CASRSSRDIEETQYF. In nucleotides, the CDR3 is TGTGCCAGCAGGTCGTCCCGGGACATAGAAGAGACCCAGTACTTC.

The chain is built from TRBV7-6 and TRBJ1-4, with D possibly matching TRBD1 (5 bases). Germline V gives CDR1 SGHVS, CDR2 FNYEAQ. V dropped 6 bases and J dropped 3 bases, with 14 bases sitting between them. The CDR3 runs 15 residues. CDR3 protein: CASRPSQVSNEKLFF. CDR3 DNA sequence: TGTGCCAGCAGACCTTCACAGGTCTCTAATGAAAAACTGTTTTTT.

The rearrangement links TRBV2 to TRBJ1-1; D gene ambiguous. Between the trimmed V and J ends, which lost 7 bases and 3 bases, there was a span of 12 bases. CDR1 is SNHLY and CDR2 is FYNNEI in the germline V gene. The CDR3 sequence is 13 residues long. This CDR3 is CASNEEAYTEAFF. DNA of the CDR3: TGTGCCAGCAATGAGGAGGCTTACACTGAAGCTTTCTTT.

This clonotype was counted only a few times. V gene TRBV9 combines with J gene TRBJ1-2, with TRBD1 matching over 10 bases. V shed 2 bases, J shed 7 bases, and the junction held 8 bases outside the gene matches. Germline values: CDR1 SGDLS, CDR2 YYNGEE. The CDR3 spans 15 residues. The chain's CDR3 is CASSVDPGTGAGYTF. In nucleotides, the CDR3 is TGTGCCAGCAGCGTGGACCCCGGGACAGGGGCTGGCTACACCTTC.

The genes are TRBV29-1 and TRBJ2-5, with 7 bases fitting TRBD2. Trimming cost V 3 bases and J 3 bases; bases outside gene matches: 4. This CDR3 has 13 residues. Germline assignment: CDR1 SQVTM and CDR2 ANQGSEA. The CDR3 region is CSVEFRGEETQYF. In DNA, the CDR3 is TGCAGCGTTGAGTTTCGGGGGGAAGAGACCCAGTACTTC.

The rearrangement links TRBV4-1 to TRBJ2-7; 9 bases fit TRBD1. The CDR3 length is 15 residues. The trim removed 6 bases at V and 0 bases at J, leaving 6 bases unmatched. Germline CDR1 MGHRA, CDR2 YSYEKL. The CDR3 sequence is CASSSTGGGSYEQYF. The CDR3 DNA follows: TGCGCCAGCAGTTCAACAGGGGGCGGCTCCTACGAGCAGTACTTC.

Only a few counts were recorded for this clonotype. The chain is built from TRBV9 and TRBJ2-2; 7 nucleotides align to TRBD1. Germline V gene sequence: CDR1 SGDLS, CDR2 YYNGEE. The CDR3 loop spans 19 amino acids. V dropped 0 bases and J dropped 4; count of bases not matched to a gene: 15. The chain's CDR3 is CASSVAETTGDLITGELFF. In DNA form, the CDR3 reads TGTGCCAGCAGCGTAGCGGAGACCACAGGGGACCTAATCACCGGGGAGCTGTTTTTT.

This clonotype was observed a handful of times. The rearrangement joins TRBV2 to TRBJ2-2; D not resolved. The CDR3 length is 12 residues. Trimming took 6 bases from V and 7 from J, leaving 9 bases between them. Germline values: CDR1 SNHLY, CDR2 FYNNEI. CDR3 bases: TGTGCCAGCAGCAGAGAGCTCGGGGAGCTGTTTTTT. It encodes CASSRELGELFF.

As to this clonotype: Mismatch with germline at one junction end may stem from a read error. The J gene is TRBJ2-2, the V gene TRBV7-7; D remains ambiguous. Germline-derived CDR1 and CDR2 are SSHAT and FNYEAQ (reference sequence). The CDR3 runs 13 residues. The CDR3 loop is CASSPESTGELFF. The DNA of the CDR3 is TGTGCTAGCAGCCCAGAGAGCACCGGGGAGCTGTTTTTT.

This chain uses TRBV10-3 with TRBJ1-6; D remains unclear. CDR3 length: 12 amino acids. V lost 8 bases and J 6 bases, leaving 8 bases between the germline ends. Germline-derived CDR1 and CDR2 are ENHRY and SYGVKD. The DNA of the CDR3 is TGTGCCATCCAGGACGGTAATTCACCCCTCCACTTT. It specifies CAIQDGNSPLHF.

This rearrangement joins TRBV5-1 to TRBJ1-5; 10 bases are a match to TRBD1. Germline CDR1 is SGHRS and CDR2 is YFSETQ. The CDR3 has 16 amino acids. Unmatched junction bases numbered 3, after V lost 3 bases and J lost 0 bases. The CDR3 DNA sequence: TGCGCCAGCAGCTGGGGGGACAGGGGTAGCAATCAGCCCCAGCATTTT. Translation: CASSWGDRGSNQPQHF. The full variable domain, its missing parts supplied by reference TRBV5-1 and TRBJ1-5, is KAGVTQTPRYLIKTRGQQVTLSCSPISGHRSVSWYQQTPGQGLQFLFEYFSETQRNKGNFPGRFSGRQFSNSRSEMNVSTLELGDSALYLCASSWGDRGSNQPQHFGDGTRLSIL.

This clonotype was counted many times. The rearrangement links TRBV6-5 to TRBJ2-7, with 10 bases fitting TRBD1. The CDR3 is made up of 14 amino acids. V lost 6 bases to trimming and J lost 7 bases; unmatched junction nucleotides: 9. Germline CDR1 and CDR2: MNHEY and SVGAGI. In DNA, the CDR3 is TGTGCCAGCAGGGGACAGGGGAATTGGGGTGAGCAGTACTTC. It is translated as CASRGQGNWGEQYF.